A single sample gave rise to the 5 T cell receptor beta chains below, sequenced in a study of CD8+ T cells in alopecia areata. TCR sequencing used cDNA made by reverse transcription of extracted RNA. Sequencing was performed with immunoSEQ multiplex PCR; in TCRdb, only in-frame clones are kept and a portion is missing. The sample holds some 110,000 clones; more than 30% are singletons and the top ten take over 3%. The specimen was CD4+ T cells sorted from blood. These receptors all come from a human donor with alopecia areata.

The V gene is TRBV29-1, the J gene TRBJ2-6; no definite D call. V was cut by 4 bases and J by 0 bases, with 13 bases left in between. Per germline, CDR1 SQVTM and CDR2 ANQGSEA. The CDR3 extends over 16 amino acids. The CDR3 reads CSVVEVFHSGANVLTF. The CDR3 region has the DNA TGCAGCGTTGTCGAGGTCTTCCACTCTGGGGCCAACGTCCTGACTTTC.

The chain is built from TRBV18 and TRBJ1-1; D is uncertain. This CDR3 has 12 amino acids. The ends were cut back, 2 bases at V and 6 bases at J, with 7 bases in the middle. In germline, CDR1 is KGHSH, CDR2 LQKENI. CDR3 in DNA: TGTGCCAGCTCACCAGAAACAGCTGAAGCTTTCTTT. It codes for CASSPETAEAFF.

A few counts support this clone. The chain recombines TRBV19 with TRBJ2-2, with 11 nucleotides matching TRBD1. The CDR3 is 14 residues long. Germline V gene sequence: CDR1 LNHDA, CDR2 SQIVND (reference sequence). With V trimmed by 8 bases and J by 4 bases, 3 bases remained unmatched. The CDR3 coding sequence is TGTGCCAGTCGTGGGACAGGGGGCACCGGGGAGCTGTTTTTT. It specifies CASRGTGGTGELFF.

The chain carries TRBV7-6 and TRBJ2-7; D not certain. The CDR3 spans 13 residues. Trimming stripped 5 bases from V and 4 bases from J, with 12 bases between. Germline CDR1 and CDR2: SGHVS and FNYEAQ. The DNA for the CDR3 is TGTGCCAGCAGCGCAATGTTTGAGTACGAGCAGTACTTC. Amino acids: CASSAMFEYEQYF.

The rearrangement links TRBV2 to TRBJ1-5; the D gene is possibly TRBD1 (6 bases). CDR1 and CDR2 from the germline V gene are SNHLY and FYNNEI. This CDR3 has 13 residues. V gave up 5 bases and J gave up 3 bases, with 8 bases separating them. CDR3 loop: CASSTGTNQPQHF. The DNA of the CDR3 is TGTGCCAGCAGTACAGGGACCAATCAGCCCCAGCATTTT. The variable domain in full, completed from reference TRBV2 and TRBJ1-5, reads EPEVTQTPSHQVTQMGQEVILRCVPISNHLYFYWYRQILGQKVEFLVSFYNNEISEKSEIFDDQFSVERPDGSNFTLKIRSTKLEDSAMYFCASSTGTNQPQHFGDGTRLSIL.